A single count supports the clone carrying this TCR beta chain. V lost 6 bases and J 1 base, leaving 12 bases between the germline ends. The CDR3 has 14 amino acids. Germline values: CDR1 SNHLY, CDR2 FYNNEI. Single viable CD3+CD4+CD8-CD45RO+ cells were sorted as the memory CD4+ T cells. The data stem from a study of memory CD4+ T cells and cytomegalovirus serostatus. Clones were read by immunoSEQ multiplex PCR, and TCRdb kept only the in-frame ones, dropping some. The repertoire holds 52,000 or so clones, with about 80% as singletons. Sequencing was performed on memory CD4+ T cells from blood. This sequence was found in an adult in good health and CMV-seronegative. The J gene is TRBJ1-1, the V gene TRBV2; a weak D match, TRBD1 (6 bases). The CDR3 DNA follows: TGTGCCAGCAGGACCCAGGGGAGGAACACTGAAGCTTTCTTT. This translates into CASRTQGRNTEAFF.